Presented here are 7 T cell receptor beta chains from one specimen sequenced in a study of T cell repertoires in breast cancer (dated by TCRdb to 2015 to 2016). To analyze paired alpha-beta TCRs of CD8+ T cells, the study used an expanded emulsion RT-PCR method with primers covering all TCR V genes. The method was emulsion pairing. TCRdb lists the instrument as Illumina MiSeq. Unpaired genes were suppressed by a second nested PCR containing blocking oligos, after which a third nested PCR added Illumina adaptors and barcodes. TCRdb redid the processing of the public reads, applying fastp at Q25 and MiXCR, and retained in-frame beta chains. When rows share a CDR3 protein, they turn into one entry using the most common DNA and genes. Within this sample are nearly 40,000 distinct CDR3 sequences, with about 41% of them counted one time only. The ten largest clonotypes hold 50% to 65% of the sample. Sequenced sample: CD8+ T cells. These receptors came from a pool of human donors with breast cancer or a healthy control (not recorded which).

This clonotype appeared a few times. The chain joins TRBV6-2 or TRBV6-3 to TRBJ2-3; D is unclear. Germline values: CDR1 MNHEY, CDR2 SVGEGT. Between the trimmed V and J ends, which lost 7 bases and 0 bases, there was a span of 14 bases. The CDR3 has 15 amino acids. The CDR3 spells CASISRLGSTDTQYF. The CDR3 coding sequence is TGTGCCAGCATTTCGAGGTTGGGGAGCACAGATACGCAGTATTTT.

The genes are TRBV28 and TRBJ2-4; 7 bases line up with TRBD1. Trimming took 8 bases from V and 6 from J; bases not matched to a gene: 4. CDR3 length equals 12 residues. The V gene's germline CDR1 is MDHEN and CDR2 SYDVKM. The CDR3 DNA follows: TGTGCCAGCCCGGGACAGCCAAACATTCAGTACTTC. It is translated as CASPGQPNIQYF.

V and J are TRBV7-9 and TRBJ1-1; no reliable D call. The CDR3 extends over 15 amino acids. V was shortened by 5 bases and J by 4 bases, with 17 bases between the two germline ends. CDR1 and CDR2 (germline): SEHNR, FQNEAQ (reference sequence). Here the CDR3 reads CASSASNLGATEAFF. The CDR3 nucleotides read TGTGCCAGCAGCGCGTCGAACCTGGGAGCCACTGAAGCTTTCTTT. The full variable domain, with the rest looked up from reference TRBV7-9 and TRBJ1-1, is DTGVSQNPRHKITKRGQNVTFRCDPISEHNRLYWYRQTLGQGPEFLTYFQNEAQLEKSRLLSDRFSAERPKGSFSTLEIQRTEQGDSAMYLCASSASNLGATEAFFGQGTRLTVV.

This clonotype was counted only a few times. The chain links TRBV20-1 to TRBJ2-5; D call uncertain. Germline CDR1 reads DFQATT; CDR2 reads SNEGSKA (reference sequence). Deletions cut 5 bases from V and 2 bases from J, with 12 bases between. CDR3 length: 13 residues. CDR3 bases: TGCAGTGCTGCCCCCCCCGGGCAAGAGACCCAGTACTTC. Translation gives CSAAPPGQETQYF.

This chain uses TRBV11-1 with TRBJ2-1; no firm D call. In germline, CDR1 is SGHAT, CDR2 FQDESV (reference sequence). This CDR3 is 10 amino acids long. The V gene lost 7 bases and the J gene lost 7 bases, with 5 bases spanning the gap. The CDR3 DNA is TGTGCCAGCAAAGGGAATGAGCAGTTCTTC. Its protein is CASKGNEQFF.

This clonotype showed up many times. The chain joins TRBV20-1 to TRBJ2-3; 8 bases agree with TRBD1. V shed 3 bases, J shed 1 base, and the junction held 3 bases outside the gene matches. The V gene's germline CDR1 is DFQATT and CDR2 SNEGSKA (reference sequence). This CDR3 region has 14 residues. CDR3 DNA: TGCAGTGCTAGGGCCAGGGGGCGCACAGATACGCAGTATTTT. As protein: CSARARGRTDTQYF.

This chain connects TRBV4-1 to TRBJ1-4; D is unclear. V was shortened by 0 bases and J by 7 bases, with 12 bases between the two germline ends. The CDR3 consists of 15 residues. Germline assignment: CDR1 MGHRA and CDR2 YSYEKL. The CDR3 nucleotides are TGCGCCAGCAGCCAAGATCTGAGAATTGGTGAAAAACTGTTTTTT. Translating it yields CASSQDLRIGEKLFF.